Shown below are 19 T cell receptor beta chains from a single sample sequenced in a study of T-cell reconstitution after alpha-beta-depleted transplantation in children. Unique molecular identifiers tagged the TCRbeta library. TCRdb fed the PCR reads into MiXCR, producing one record per CDR3 protein. The repertoire consists of almost 400,000 distinct CDR3 sequences, with around 21% occurring once and the leading ten covering approximately 3.9%. Specimen: PBMCs from the stem cell graft donor, collected from the stem cell graft. Receptors were obtained from a human donor who donated a stem cell graft to a child with acute myeloid leukemia.

The V gene is TRBV19, the J gene TRBJ2-7; 7 nucleotides align to TRBD2. The CDR3 runs 13 residues. Germline assignment: CDR1 LNHDA and CDR2 SQIVND (reference sequence). J lost 7 bases, V lost 2 bases, and 5 bases had no gene match. The CDR3 region has the DNA TGTGCCAGTAGTATAATGAGGGAGGGAGAGCAGTACTTC. It codes for CASSIMREGEQYF.

This clonotype was recorded a few times. The chain carries TRBV7-9 and TRBJ2-1; the D gene is possibly TRBD2 (5 bases). Trimming shortened V by 4 bases and J by 2 bases, and 12 bases separated the two germline ends. Germline CDR1 reads SEHNR; CDR2 reads FQNEAQ (reference sequence). CDR3 length: 15 residues. CDR3: CASSSDSGAYNEQFF. The CDR3 coding sequence is TGTGCCAGCAGCTCGGACTCCGGGGCCTACAATGAGCAGTTCTTC.

This clonotype showed up just a few times. The chain carries TRBV12-3 or TRBV12-4 and TRBJ2-7, with 12 bases aligning to TRBD1. V was pared by 6 bases and J by 7 bases, with 7 bases of the junction left unmatched. This CDR3 is 14 amino acids long. The CDR3 here is CASRPGQGAREQYF. For the CDR3, the DNA is TGTGCCAGCAGACCGGGACAGGGGGCGCGGGAGCAGTACTTC.

The CDR3 nucleotides are TGCGCCAGCAGCCAAGATTATGTCGGGCCTATCTCCTACGAGCAGTACTTC. It is translated as CASSQDYVGPISYEQYF. The V and J genes are TRBV4-1 and TRBJ2-7; no clear D. The CDR3 runs to 17 residues. In germline, CDR1 is MGHRA, CDR2 YSYEKL. Trimming pared 0 bases from V and 0 bases from J, leaving 15 bases between.

The chain carries TRBV7-8 and TRBJ2-7; D not resolved. V lost 1 base and J 5 bases, leaving 9 bases between the germline ends. The CDR3 loop spans 13 amino acids. Germline V gene lookup returns CDR1 SGHVS and CDR2 FQNEAQ. Here the CDR3 DNA reads TGTGCCAGCAGCTTAGTACTAATCAACGAGCAGTACTTC. Translation gives CASSLVLINEQYF.

The J gene is TRBJ2-5, the V gene TRBV20-1; D is perhaps TRBD2 (6 bases). From germline, CDR1 is DFQATT and CDR2 SNEGSKA (reference sequence). The CDR3 runs 14 residues. V was cut by 0 bases and J by 4 bases, with 12 bases left in between. The DNA of the CDR3 is TGCAGTGCTAGAGAACTAGGAGCGGGAGAGACCCAGTACTTC. It translates to CSARELGAGETQYF.

This clonotype was detected ten times or more. The V call is TRBV20-1, the J call TRBJ2-1, with 10 bases lining up with TRBD2. After removal of 5 bases from V and 6 bases from J, the junction contained 10 bases not matched to a gene. The CDR3 loop spans 15 amino acids. The germline V gene has CDR1 DFQATT and CDR2 SNEGSKA (reference sequence). In DNA form, the CDR3 reads TGCAGTGCTCCCGACTCTAGCGGGAGACGCAATGAGCAGTTCTTC. It is translated as CSAPDSSGRRNEQFF.

This clonotype showed up many times. This rearrangement joins TRBV7-7 to TRBJ2-3; possible D gene TRBD1, 5 bases. This CDR3 contains 15 residues. Germline V gives CDR1 SSHAT, CDR2 FNYEAQ (reference sequence). Trimming left V 2 bases short and J 2 bases short, with 11 bases between. The CDR3 sequence: CASSLRWGPTDTQYF. CDR3 nucleotide sequence: TGTGCCAGCAGCTTAAGGTGGGGCCCCACAGATACGCAGTATTTT. Based on the CDR3 plus reference TRBV7-7 and TRBJ2-3, the full variable domain is GAGVSQSPRYKVTKRGQDVTLRCDPISSHATLYWYQQALGQGPEFLTYFNYEAQPDKSGLPSDRFSAERPEGSISTLTIQRTEQRDSAMYRCASSLRWGPTDTQYFGPGTRLTVL.

This clonotype has a handful of counts. This chain joins TRBV28 and TRBJ2-1; the match to TRBD2 covers 12 bases. Per germline, CDR1 MDHEN and CDR2 SYDVKM. CDR3 size: 16 residues. V gave up 6 bases and J gave up 4 bases; unmatched junction bases: 7. Here the CDR3 reads CASSLLAGGNYNEQFF. CDR3 in DNA: TGTGCCAGCAGCCTTCTAGCGGGAGGGAATTACAATGAGCAGTTCTTC. The full variable domain, rest sourced from reference TRBV28 and TRBJ2-1, is DVKVTQSSRYLVKRTGEKVFLECVQDMDHENMFWYRQDPGLGLRLIYFSYDVKMKEKGDIPEGYSVSREKKERFSLILESASTNQTSMYLCASSLLAGGNYNEQFFGPGTRLTVL.

This clonotype was observed a handful of times. V and J are TRBV12-3 or TRBV12-4 and TRBJ2-1; D is uncertain. The CDR3 spans 15 residues. Deletions cut 2 bases from V and 7 bases from J, with 15 bases between. CDR3 nucleotides: TGTGCCAGCAGTTTAATGGGATTACTTGTGAATGAGCAGTTCTTC. It is translated as CASSLMGLLVNEQFF.

V and J are TRBV20-1 and TRBJ2-5; D tentatively reads TRBD1 or TRBD2 (6 bases each). Germline CDR1 DFQATT, CDR2 SNEGSKA (reference sequence). The CDR3 extends over 14 amino acids. V lost 1 base and J 1 base, leaving 10 bases between the germline ends. The CDR3 sequence is CSARAEGGQETQYF. The CDR3, as DNA: TGCAGTGCTAGAGCAGAGGGGGGCCAAGAGACCCAGTACTTC.

This clonotype turned up a few times. This chain connects TRBV2 to TRBJ1-5; tentatively, D is TRBD1 (5 bases). The CDR3 spans 13 residues. Trimming shortened V by 4 bases and J by 5 bases, and 9 bases separated the two germline ends. Germline-derived CDR1 and CDR2 are SNHLY and FYNNEI. CDR3 in amino acids: CASSVSRDQPQHF. For the CDR3, the DNA is TGTGCCAGCAGTGTCTCCAGGGATCAGCCCCAGCATTTT.

There are many counts of this clonotype. The chain is built from TRBV7-2 and TRBJ2-7; D ambiguous. Germline assignment: CDR1 SGHTA and CDR2 FQGNSA. The CDR3 contains 14 residues. V dropped 0 bases and J dropped 6 bases, with 12 bases sitting between them. CDR3 nucleotides: TGTGCCAGCAGCTTAGCTGAAACCAACCCCGAGCAGTACTTC. Its protein is CASSLAETNPEQYF.

The J gene is TRBJ2-7, the V gene TRBV7-2, with 8 bases identical to TRBD1. Germline values: CDR1 SGHTA, CDR2 FQGNSA. The CDR3 is 15 amino acids. Trimming took 5 bases from V and 2 from J; bases not matched to a gene: 8. CDR3 region: CASSPGGTGPYEQYF. CDR3 nucleotide sequence: TGTGCCAGCAGCCCAGGAGGGACAGGCCCCTACGAGCAGTACTTC.

The chain couples TRBV15 to TRBJ2-7; 8 bases map to TRBD1. Germline V gives CDR1 LNHNV, CDR2 YYDKDF (reference sequence). The CDR3 has 15 residues. V shed 2 bases, J shed 6 bases, and the junction held 9 bases outside the gene matches. CDR3 sequence: CATSRRTGSIGEQYF. Written as DNA, the CDR3 is TGTGCCACCAGCAGACGGACAGGGAGTATCGGCGAGCAGTACTTC.

This chain links TRBV5-1 with TRBJ2-7; TRBD1 agrees at 10 bases. With V trimmed by 0 bases and J by 7 bases, 1 base remained unmatched. Germline V gives CDR1 SGHRS, CDR2 YFSETQ. This CDR3 has 13 amino acids. CDR3 nucleotides: TGCGCCAGCAGCTTGGGGGGACAGGGGGAGCAGTACTTC. Its translation: CASSLGGQGEQYF.

V is TRBV25-1 and J is TRBJ2-7; unclear D gene. CDR3 size: 13 residues. Germline values: CDR1 MGHDK, CDR2 SYGVNS. The germline V and J ends were trimmed by 6 bases and 6 bases, with 15 bases remaining between them. In DNA form, the CDR3 reads TGTGCCAGCAGCGACCTGGGCGACTCCGAGCAGTACTTC. Translating gives CASSDLGDSEQYF.

This clonotype turned up a few times. The chain carries TRBV12-3 or TRBV12-4 and TRBJ1-5; maybe TRBD1 (5 bases). V lost 5 bases, J lost 1 base, and 9 bases lay in between. The CDR3 consists of 14 residues. In DNA form, the CDR3 reads TGTGCCAGCAGTCTCAGACAGAGCAATCAGCCCCAGCATTTT. It translates to CASSLRQSNQPQHF.

Many counts were recorded for this clonotype. This chain uses TRBV29-1 with TRBJ2-1, with D perhaps TRBD1 (6 bases). Germline-derived CDR1 and CDR2 are SQVTM and ANQGSEA. There are 15 residues in the CDR3. Trimming took 4 bases from V and 4 from J, leaving 17 bases between them. CDR3 in amino acids: CSVVGVSTGYNEQFF. The CDR3 DNA sequence: TGCAGCGTTGTAGGGGTGAGCACAGGGTACAATGAGCAGTTCTTC.